The next 32 T cell receptor beta chains were all read from a single sample in a study of T cell responses to AZD1222 COVID-19 vaccine. The data were produced by immunoSEQ multiplex PCR, yet TCRdb's version contains in-frame clones alone and is incomplete. The sample holds roughly 100,000 clones, approximately 90% seen once. The sample consisted of peripheral blood, taken on day 0 of AZD1222 vaccination. These receptors all come from an adult in good health.

This chain links TRBV5-1 with TRBJ1-1, with TRBD1 as a possible D gene (5 bases). V dropped 4 bases and J dropped 5 bases, with 12 bases sitting between them. The V gene's germline CDR1 is SGHRS and CDR2 YFSETQ. The CDR3 loop spans 13 amino acids. CDR3 in DNA: TGCGCCAGCAGCCAAGGGACGGGGACTGAAGCTTTCTTT. This gives the protein CASSQGTGTEAFF.

The chain couples TRBV27 to TRBJ1-5; no definite D call. The V gene's germline CDR1 is MNHEY and CDR2 SMNVEV (reference sequence). V lost 0 bases and J lost 4, with 7 bases in between. The CDR3 has 14 amino acids. CDR3 amino acids: CASSLSVGNQPQHF. Written as DNA, the CDR3 is TGTGCCAGCAGTTTATCCGTGGGGAATCAGCCCCAGCATTTT.

The chain joins TRBV5-1 to TRBJ2-1, with TRBD2 matching 10 bases. This CDR3 is 17 amino acids long. The germline V gene has CDR1 SGHRS and CDR2 YFSETQ. J gave up 1 base and V 2 bases, and 6 bases lay outside the gene matches. Here the CDR3 DNA reads TGCGCCAGCAGCTTACGAGTAGCGGGAGGATCCTACAATGAGCAGTTCTTC. Its translation: CASSLRVAGGSYNEQFF.

The chain employs TRBV15 and TRBJ2-1; D unresolved. V was pared by 5 bases and J by 9 bases, with 11 bases between. CDR1 and CDR2 from the germline V gene are LNHNV and YYDKDF (reference sequence). The CDR3 runs 12 residues. Here the CDR3 reads CATSGQFREQFF. The DNA for the CDR3 is TGTGCCACCAGCGGGCAGTTTCGTGAGCAGTTCTTC.

V and J are TRBV15 and TRBJ1-3; D call uncertain. The CDR3 spans 18 residues. Trimming took off 4 bases at V and 0 bases at J, with 19 bases between the two ends. The V gene's germline CDR1 is LNHNV and CDR2 YYDKDF (reference sequence). CDR3 region: CATSTPGERRGSGNTIYF. CDR3 bases: TGTGCCACCAGCACTCCCGGGGAACGACGCGGCTCTGGAAACACCATATATTTT.

The chain links TRBV6-2 or TRBV6-3 to TRBJ2-2; D is unresolved. The CDR3 runs to 14 residues. Germline V gene sequence: CDR1 MNHEY, CDR2 SVGEGT. V lost 6 bases and J 6 bases, leaving 14 bases between the germline ends. The CDR3 is CASSPRLPPGELFF. DNA for the CDR3: TGTGCCAGCAGCCCAAGACTTCCTCCCGGGGAGCTGTTTTTT.

The rearrangement joins TRBV24-1 to TRBJ1-1, with D perhaps matching TRBD1 (5 bases). The CDR3 length is 12 residues. Germline loops: CDR1 KGHDR, CDR2 SFDVKD. Trimming took off 9 bases at V and 5 bases at J, with 12 bases between the two ends. Here the CDR3 DNA reads TGTGCCACCCAGGGCTTCGGGACTGAAGCTTTCTTT. Its translation is CATQGFGTEAFF.

The chain recombines TRBV5-1 with TRBJ2-1; 8 bases line up with TRBD2. Looked up from germline, CDR1 is SGHRS and CDR2 is YFSETQ. Unmatched junction bases numbered 3, after V lost 0 bases and J lost 4 bases. The CDR3 spans 15 residues. The CDR3 nucleotides read TGCGCCAGCAGCTTGGGTGCGGGAGGTTACAATGAGCAGTTCTTC. Its translation is CASSLGAGGYNEQFF.

V is TRBV27 and J is TRBJ2-6, with 7 bases matching TRBD1. Germline CDR1 and CDR2: MNHEY and SMNVEV (reference sequence). The CDR3 totals 14 residues. Germline trimming cut 7 bases from V and 2 bases from J; bases unmatched to any gene: 2. CDR3 in amino acids: CASTRGTGANVLTF. The CDR3 DNA sequence: TGTGCCAGCACCAGGGGGACTGGGGCCAACGTCCTGACTTTC.

This chain links TRBV28 with TRBJ1-2, with D unresolved. The germline V and J ends were trimmed by 5 bases and 8 bases, with 18 bases remaining between them. CDR1 and CDR2 (germline): MDHEN, SYDVKM. The CDR3 is 14 residues long. CDR3 region: CASSPLRVREGYTF. As DNA, the CDR3 is TGTGCCAGCAGTCCCCTGCGGGTCCGGGAGGGCTACACCTTC.

The V and J genes are TRBV10-3 and TRBJ1-5; tentative D call: TRBD1 (6 bases). The CDR3 length is 15 residues. The germline V gene has CDR1 ENHRY and CDR2 SYGVKD. The ends were cut back, 6 bases at V and 0 bases at J, with 12 bases in the middle. The CDR3 protein is CAISRDTFSNQPQHF. CDR3 in DNA: TGTGCCATCAGCCGGGACACGTTTAGCAATCAGCCCCAGCATTTT.

The chain combines TRBV7-2 with TRBJ2-7, with D perhaps matching TRBD1 (5 bases). V shed 4 bases and J shed 4 bases, with 14 bases lying between them. This CDR3 has 14 residues. Germline CDR1 SGHTA, CDR2 FQGNSA. CDR3 residues: CASSYGAGGYEQYF. CDR3 DNA sequence: TGTGCCAGCAGCTATGGGGCAGGCGGTTACGAGCAGTACTTC.

This clone appeared a single time. This chain uses TRBV4-1 with TRBJ1-4, with 11 positions matching TRBD1. CDR1 and CDR2 from the germline V gene are MGHRA and YSYEKL. The CDR3 loop spans 15 amino acids. The V gene end was trimmed by 5 bases and the J gene end by 8 bases; junction bases not matched to a gene: 7. The DNA of the CDR3 is TGCGCCAGCAGCTTCAAGGACAGGGGGCGCGAAAAACTGTTTTTT. Its translation: CASSFKDRGREKLFF.

The chain recombines TRBV5-4 with TRBJ1-1, with TRBD1 identical over 7 bases. This CDR3 is built from 15 residues. V gave up 4 bases and J gave up 0 bases; unmatched junction bases: 6. The germline gives CDR1 SGHNT, CDR2 YYREEE (reference sequence). This chain's CDR3 is CASSTGQTMNTEAFF. The CDR3 nucleotides are TGTGCCAGCAGCACGGGACAGACCATGAACACTGAAGCTTTCTTT.

This chain joins TRBV12-3 or TRBV12-4 and TRBJ1-1, with D uncertain. This CDR3 is built from 12 residues. V lost 3 bases, J lost 11 bases, and 13 bases lay in between. The CDR3 loop is CASSFGVGRAFF. CDR3 coding DNA: TGTGCCAGCAGTTTCGGCGTCGGGCGGGCTTTCTTT.

The V call is TRBV2, the J call TRBJ2-7; 9 positions agree with TRBD2. Germline loops: CDR1 SNHLY, CDR2 FYNNEI. The CDR3 consists of 19 residues. J gave up 3 bases and V 6 bases, and 21 bases lay outside the gene matches. The CDR3 DNA reads as TGTGCCAGCAGAACCCCCGAGCCGTCCGGGACTAGCCACGGCTACGAGCAGTACTTC. Amino acid sequence: CASRTPEPSGTSHGYEQYF.

CDR3 bases: TGTGCCAGCAGTGACACGACAGGGGGCGACACTGAAGCTTTCTTT. Protein sequence: CASSDTTGGDTEAFF. The rearrangement joins TRBV6-4 to TRBJ1-1; TRBD1 agrees at 10 bases. Germline V gene data show CDR1 as MRHNA and CDR2 as SNTAGT. The junction had 3 bases not matched to a gene; V was cut back by 2 bases and J by 3 bases. The CDR3 consists of 15 residues.

CDR3 residues: CASSPRAGEKLFF. In DNA, the CDR3 is TGTGCCAGCAGCCCAAGGGCGGGTGAAAAACTGTTTTTT. The genes are TRBV28 and TRBJ1-4; no clear D gene. This CDR3 is built from 13 residues. V gave up 6 bases and J gave up 7 bases, with 12 bases separating them. Per germline, CDR1 MDHEN and CDR2 SYDVKM.

The genes are TRBV7-2 and TRBJ2-3, with a tentative D call TRBD2 (6 bases). From germline, CDR1 is SGHTA and CDR2 FQGNSA. The CDR3 runs to 13 residues. The V and J ends lost 6 bases and 2 bases respectively, with 9 bases between them. CDR3 loop: CASRPGDTDTQYF. CDR3 coding DNA: TGTGCCAGCAGACCGGGAGACACAGATACGCAGTATTTT.

The chain links TRBV6-5 to TRBJ2-3; 8 bases fit TRBD2. In germline, CDR1 is MNHEY, CDR2 SVGAGI. The length of the CDR3 is 15 residues. J lost 2 bases, V lost 8 bases, and 9 bases had no gene match. The CDR3, as DNA: TGTGCCAGCCGGCGGCCCGGGGGGGCCACAGATACGCAGTATTTT. Translated: CASRRPGGATDTQYF.

This clone was seen only a few times. The chain links TRBV11-2 to TRBJ1-2, with a tentative D call TRBD1 (6 bases). There are 13 residues in the CDR3. With 4 bases removed from V and 7 bases from J, the gap between germline ends came to 13 bases. Per the germline V gene, CDR1 is SGHAT and CDR2 is FQNNGV. CDR3 coding DNA: TGTGCCAGCAGCTCCAGTTCGACAGGTGGCTACACCTTC. Translation gives CASSSSSTGGYTF.

This chain's CDR3 is CASSLDAGGSGNTIYF. CDR3 nucleotides: TGTGCCAGCAGCTTAGACGCAGGGGGCTCTGGAAACACCATATATTTT. The chain has TRBV7-8 and TRBJ1-3; TRBD1 matches at 7 bases. The CDR3 consists of 16 residues. Germline V CDR1 and CDR2: SGHVS, FQNEAQ. V lost 1 base to trimming and J lost 0 bases; unmatched junction nucleotides: 3. Supplemented by reference TRBV7-8 and TRBJ1-3, the full variable domain reads GAGVSQSPRYKVAKRGQDVALRCDPISGHVSLFWYQQALGQGPEFLTYFQNEAQLDKSGLPSDRFFAERPEGSVSTLKIQRTQQEDSAVYLCASSLDAGGSGNTIYFGEGSWLTVV.

The rearrangement uses TRBV2 and TRBJ2-5; no firm D call. CDR3 length equals 11 residues. Trimming left V 8 bases short and J 0 bases short, with 4 bases between. CDR1 is SNHLY, CDR2 FYNNEI, per germline. The CDR3 DNA reads TGTGCCAGCGGCTACCAAGAGACCCAGTACTTC. Its protein is CASGYQETQYF.

The V and J genes are TRBV5-4 and TRBJ2-7; TRBD2 matches at 8 bases. Germline V CDR1 and CDR2: SGHNT, YYREEE (reference sequence). J lost 7 bases, V lost 4 bases, and 10 bases had no gene match. The CDR3 contains 14 residues. The CDR3 DNA sequence: TGTGCCAGCAGCCGGACTAGCTTGAAGAGGGAGCAGTACTTC. Protein sequence: CASSRTSLKREQYF.

CDR3 in DNA: TGTGCCAGCAGCCAAGGCGGGGGGGGTGGTGAGCAGTTCTTC. Translated, it gives CASSQGGGGGEQFF. The rearrangement links TRBV3-1 (or the pseudogene TRBV3-2) to TRBJ2-1; the match to TRBD2 covers 9 bases. CDR1 and CDR2 from the germline V gene are LGHDT and YNNKEL (reference sequence). V lost 1 base and J lost 9; bases outside the gene matches: 4. The CDR3 runs 14 residues.

The chain recombines TRBV5-1 with TRBJ2-7, with D possibly being TRBD2 (5 bases). The germline V and J ends were trimmed by 0 bases and 7 bases, with 14 bases remaining between them. The germline V gene encodes CDR1 SGHRS and CDR2 YFSETQ. The CDR3 sequence is 14 residues long. The CDR3 DNA sequence: TGCGCCAGCAGCTTGGCTGGGCCTCCGGGAGAGCAGTACTTC. The encoded protein is CASSLAGPPGEQYF.

The chain recombines TRBV7-6 with TRBJ2-1; 9 bases fit TRBD2. V gave up 5 bases and J gave up 1 base; unmatched junction bases: 9. The CDR3 spans 17 residues. CDR1 and CDR2 (germline): SGHVS, FNYEAQ. The DNA of the CDR3 is TGTGCCAGCAGCCCCAGCGCCAGCGGGGGGTCCTACAATGAGCAGTTCTTC. Its translation is CASSPSASGGSYNEQFF.

The genes are TRBV7-9 and TRBJ2-2; D is tentatively TRBD1 or TRBD2 (5 bases each). Between the trimmed V and J ends, which lost 7 bases and 1 base, there was a span of 16 bases. The germline V gene encodes CDR1 SEHNR and CDR2 FQNEAQ (reference sequence). The CDR3 has 16 amino acids. For the CDR3, the DNA is TGTGCCAGCATTTCCCGAGGGACCCAGAACACCGGGGAGCTGTTTTTT. Residues: CASISRGTQNTGELFF.

The rearrangement joins TRBV4-1 to TRBJ1-1, with D perhaps TRBD1 (5 bases). The V and J ends lost 3 bases and 4 bases respectively, with 15 bases between them. Germline assignment: CDR1 MGHRA and CDR2 YSYEKL. The CDR3 runs to 15 residues. CDR3 sequence (DNA): TGCGCCAGCAGCCAGGGTTACATCGGGACCACTGAAGCTTTCTTT. It yields the protein CASSQGYIGTTEAFF.

CDR3 region: CASSLDTRTGELFF. The DNA for the CDR3 is TGTGCCAGCAGTTTAGACACCCGCACCGGGGAGCTGTTTTTT. The V call is TRBV28, the J call TRBJ2-2; D not resolved. The CDR3 length is 14 residues. With 2 bases removed from V and 4 bases from J, the gap between germline ends came to 8 bases. CDR1 is MDHEN and CDR2 is SYDVKM in the germline V gene.

The CDR3 here is CASSPGEGGDGYTF. Written as DNA, the CDR3 is TGCGCCAGCAGCCCGGGGGAAGGGGGCGACGGCTACACCTTC. The rearrangement links TRBV5-1 to TRBJ1-2, with 7 bases lining up with TRBD1. V shed 4 bases, J shed 8 bases, and the junction held 11 bases outside the gene matches. The CDR3 is 14 residues long. Germline-derived CDR1 and CDR2 are SGHRS and YFSETQ.

The V and J genes are TRBV27 and TRBJ1-5, with a possible D match to TRBD1 (5 bases). CDR1 MNHEY and CDR2 SMNVEV come from the germline V gene (reference sequence). The CDR3 is 13 amino acids. V was shortened by 5 bases and J by 6 bases, with 11 bases between the two germline ends. This chain's CDR3 is CASSLGLSQPQHF. CDR3 in DNA: TGTGCCAGCAGTCTGGGACTCTCTCAGCCCCAGCATTTT.